A single sample is the source of the 14 T cell receptor beta chains below, sequenced in a study of T cell repertoires in cytomegalovirus infection. No antigen has been assigned to these receptors. TCRdb re-analysed the reads in MiXCR, keeping a single row per CDR3 protein. The data show a few hundred thousand distinct CDR3 sequences, around 29% seen once. The source material was cultured PBMCs, sampled from culture after CMV antigen stimulation. These receptors were obtained from a human donor in good health (CMV status not recorded). Some clones in this sample may be carry-over from other donors' samples.

The chain joins TRBV7-3 to TRBJ2-1; 9 positions agree with TRBD2. The CDR3 is made up of 13 amino acids. CDR1 and CDR2 (germline): SGHTA, FQGTGA. Trimming took 5 bases from V and 10 from J; bases not matched to a gene: 6. The CDR3 DNA reads as TGTGCCAGCAGCCCGGCGGGAGGGCAGGAGCAGTTCTTC. Translating it yields CASSPAGGQEQFF.

This clonotype has only a few counts. V and J are TRBV11-2 and TRBJ1-6; TRBD1 matches 7 bases. The CDR3 is made up of 13 amino acids. CDR1 and CDR2 from the germline V gene are SGHAT and FQNNGV. Trimming cost V 6 bases and J 6 bases; bases outside gene matches: 2. The CDR3 DNA is TGTGCCAGCAGACCAGGGGGTAATTCACCCCTCCACTTT. This translates into CASRPGGNSPLHF.

The chain combines TRBV6-5 with TRBJ1-6, with D hard to call. The CDR3 is made up of 16 amino acids. V lost 0 bases, J lost 8 bases, and 14 bases lay in between. Germline CDR1 MNHEY, CDR2 SVGAGI. The CDR3 is CASSYSGPQSHSPLHF. In nucleotides, the CDR3 is TGTGCCAGCAGTTACTCCGGGCCCCAGAGCCATTCACCCCTCCACTTT.

The chain has TRBV7-2 and TRBJ2-5; TRBD2 might be the D (7 bases). With 1 base removed from V and 1 base from J, the gap between germline ends came to 16 bases. This CDR3 comprises 17 residues. Germline V lookup: CDR1 SGHTA, CDR2 FQGNSA. The CDR3: CASSLDRRGAIQETQYF. CDR3 DNA sequence: TGTGCCAGCAGCTTAGATAGACGGGGGGCTATCCAAGAGACCCAGTACTTC.

The gene calls are TRBV12-3 or TRBV12-4 and TRBJ2-5; D might be TRBD1 or TRBD2, each matching 5 bases. Trimming took off 2 bases at V and 3 bases at J, with 10 bases between the two ends. CDR3 size: 14 residues. The DNA of the CDR3 is TGTGCCAGCAGTTTATCCGGGACCGAAGAGACCCAGTACTTC. It yields the protein CASSLSGTEETQYF.

The genes are TRBV7-9 and TRBJ2-3; 9 bases map to TRBD1. The CDR3 has 17 amino acids. The germline gives CDR1 SEHNR, CDR2 FQNEAQ (reference sequence). With 4 bases clipped from V and 0 bases from J, the junction kept 8 bases outside the gene matches. The CDR3 nucleotides read TGTGCCAGCAGCTCCCCGACAGGGGGACTTAGCACAGATACGCAGTATTTT. The encoded protein is CASSSPTGGLSTDTQYF. Based on the CDR3 plus reference TRBV7-9 and TRBJ2-3, the full variable domain is DTGVSQNPRHKITKRGQNVTFRCDPISEHNRLYWYRQTLGQGPEFLTYFQNEAQLEKSRLLSDRFSAERPKGSFSTLEIQRTEQGDSAMYLCASSSPTGGLSTDTQYFGPGTRLTVL.

V usage is TRBV7-4 and J usage is TRBJ2-3; 8 positions match TRBD1. Trimming removed 5 bases from V and 4 bases from J; junction bases left unmatched: 8. The germline V gene encodes CDR1 SGHVT and CDR2 SQSDAQ. The CDR3 loop spans 15 amino acids. The CDR3 DNA is TGTGCCAGCAGCCCCCCCGGCAGGGGGCCAGATACGCAGTATTTT. This translates into CASSPPGRGPDTQYF.

The chain combines TRBV7-3 with TRBJ2-1, with 8 bases matching TRBD2. J gave up 4 bases and V 8 bases, and 7 bases lay outside the gene matches. This CDR3 has 14 residues. Looked up from germline, CDR1 is SGHTA and CDR2 is FQGTGA. CDR3 region: CASSQRGSYNEQFF. In nucleotides, the CDR3 is TGTGCCAGCTCGCAGCGGGGGTCATACAATGAGCAGTTCTTC.

This clonotype came up a few times. This chain joins TRBV19 and TRBJ2-3; 9 nucleotides line up with TRBD2. This CDR3 region has 16 residues. Germline V gives CDR1 LNHDA, CDR2 SQIVND (reference sequence). V was clipped by 5 bases and J by 3 bases; unmatched bases: 9. The CDR3 DNA reads as TGTGCCAGTAGTCCCCGGGGTAGCGGGGGTACAGATACGCAGTATTTT. Amino acid sequence: CASSPRGSGGTDTQYF.

The chain carries TRBV24-1 and TRBJ2-4; no firm D call. Trimming cost V 4 bases and J 8 bases, with 14 bases left between them. Germline CDR1 and CDR2: KGHDR and SFDVKD. The CDR3 is 14 residues long. The chain's CDR3 is CATSDSDAVDIQYF. The CDR3 nucleotides are TGTGCCACCAGTGACTCGGACGCCGTGGACATTCAGTACTTC.

The rearrangement joins TRBV6-8 to TRBJ2-1, with 12 nucleotides matching TRBD2. There are 16 residues in the CDR3. Germline CDR1 is MNHGY and CDR2 is SAAAGT. Trimming cost V 0 bases and J 4 bases; bases outside gene matches: 1. The CDR3 region is CASSYSTSGSYNEQFF. Here the CDR3 DNA reads TGTGCCAGCAGTTACTCGACTAGCGGGAGTTACAATGAGCAGTTCTTC.

The gene calls are TRBV7-6 and TRBJ2-7; D gene unclear. The CDR3 consists of 13 residues. Germline CDR1 and CDR2: SGHVS and FNYEAQ. V lost 1 base, J lost 5 bases, and 9 bases lay in between. The CDR3: CASSLGVADEQYF. The CDR3 coding sequence is TGTGCCAGCAGCTTAGGAGTGGCAGACGAGCAGTACTTC.

The chain recombines TRBV4-1 with TRBJ2-1; D gene uncertain. CDR3 size: 15 residues. Germline V lookup: CDR1 MGHRA, CDR2 YSYEKL. V lost 0 bases and J lost 0, with 6 bases in between. CDR3 nucleotide sequence: TGCGCCAGCAGCCAAGACAAGAGCTCCTACAATGAGCAGTTCTTC. Its protein product is CASSQDKSSYNEQFF.

There are a few counts of this clonotype. The chain uses TRBV10-3 and TRBJ2-7; 7 bases align to TRBD1. Trimming removed 4 bases from V and 4 bases from J; junction bases left unmatched: 4. Germline V gene sequence: CDR1 ENHRY, CDR2 SYGVKD. This CDR3 has 13 amino acids. The CDR3 reads CAISVDRVYEQYF. CDR3 in DNA: TGTGCCATCAGTGTCGACAGGGTATACGAGCAGTACTTC.